A selection of T cell receptor beta chains follows, all from one sample in a study of identical twins. TCRdb analysed the 5' RACE reads with MiXCR anew, one entry per CDR3 protein. This sample has 450,000 or so distinct CDR3 sequences, with 20% to 25% found just once. These records were also assigned to another study, of T cells expressing NK-cell markers.

Sample: CD4+ T cells sorted from blood. The origin of the receptors is a woman aged 18-35 years in good health. Both conserved end residues are part of each CDR3. The D gene is left open where the match is weak. Clone size is given for some rows only: seen once, a few or many times, or a class if the clone is expanded.

j_call clone_size cdr3_length d_call v_call cdr3_aa cdr3_nt
TRBJ2-5 few 14 TRBD2 TRBV12-3/TRBV12-4 CASNKRGSGETQYF TGTGCCAGCAATAAGCGGGGCTCAGGGGAGACCCAGTACTTC
TRBJ2-3 NA 14 NA TRBV10-3 CAISAGLSTDTQYF TGTGCCATCAGTGCGGGATTAAGCACAGATACGCAGTATTTT
TRBJ2-1 NA 15 NA TRBV20-1 CSALTDKSSYNEQFF TGCAGTGCGCTGACGGATAAGAGCTCCTACAATGAGCAGTTCTTC
TRBJ2-1 NA 15 NA TRBV19 CASSIVLAAGNEQFF TGTGCCAGTAGTATAGTACTAGCTGCGGGGAATGAGCAGTTCTTC
TRBJ2-1 few 15 TRBD2 TRBV12-3/TRBV12-4 CASRPTSGRKVEQFF TGTGCCAGCAGACCGACTAGCGGGAGAAAAGTAGAGCAGTTCTTC
TRBJ1-2 many 13 TRBD1 TRBV6-1 CASSRDRTYGYTF TGTGCCAGCAGTAGGGACAGAACCTATGGCTACACCTTC
TRBJ2-5 NA 15 NA TRBV7-2 CASSFQLDRRETQYF TGTGCCAGCAGCTTTCAATTGGATAGGAGAGAGACCCAGTACTTC
TRBJ1-2 NA 14 NA TRBV18 CASSGTSGDYGYTF TGTGCCAGCTCAGGTACTTCAGGGGACTACGGCTACACCTTC
TRBJ2-2 few 13 NA TRBV28 CASSLSRSGELFF TGTGCCAGCAGTTTATCACGATCCGGGGAGCTGTTTTTT
TRBJ1-1 few 13 NA TRBV10-1 CASSEYKGTEAFF TGCGCCAGCAGTGAGTACAAGGGGACTGAAGCTTTCTTT
TRBJ1-6 NA 14 TRBD1 TRBV6-1 CASSEGQTNSPLHF TGTGCCAGCAGTGAGGGACAGACCAATTCACCCCTCCACTTT
TRBJ2-1 few 15 TRBD1 TRBV7-9 CASSPWTGGTNEQFF TGTGCCAGCAGCCCCTGGACAGGGGGAACGAATGAGCAGTTCTTC
TRBJ1-2 NA 12 NA TRBV12-3/TRBV12-4 CASSFFDYGYTF TGTGCCAGCAGTTTTTTCGACTATGGCTACACCTTC
TRBJ1-1 NA 16 TRBD1 TRBV14 CASSRPRTGQGNEAFF TGTGCCAGCAGCCGACCGCGGACAGGGCAGGGGAATGAAGCTTTCTTT
TRBJ1-1 NA 13 NA TRBV20-1 CSASGTLNTEAFF TGCAGTGCTAGTGGCACGTTGAACACTGAAGCTTTCTTT
TRBJ2-7 many 13 TRBD2 TRBV3-1 CASSLSGRSEQYF TGTGCCAGCAGCCTTAGCGGGAGGTCCGAGCAGTACTTC
TRBJ1-4 NA 15 NA TRBV5-1 CASSLGTAGGEKLFF TGCGCCAGCAGCCTGGGGACGGCTGGAGGAGAAAAACTGTTTTTT
TRBJ2-7 few 14 NA TRBV5-1 CASSPGTSNYEQYF TGCGCCAGCAGCCCGGGGACAAGCAATTACGAGCAGTACTTC
TRBJ2-7 NA 13 TRBD2 TRBV5-1 CASRLAGLYEQYF TGCGCCAGCAGACTAGCGGGGCTCTACGAGCAGTACTTC
TRBJ2-1 few 14 NA TRBV11-2 CASSFAFRGNEQFF TGTGCCAGCAGCTTTGCGTTTCGTGGCAATGAGCAGTTCTTC
TRBJ2-5 few 15 NA TRBV10-3 CAISEGWTEQETQYF TGTGCCATCAGTGAGGGTTGGACCGAGCAAGAGACCCAGTACTTC
TRBJ1-2 few 13 TRBD1 TRBV7-9 CASSLRDRDGYTF TGTGCCAGCAGCTTAAGGGACAGGGATGGCTACACCTTC
TRBJ1-4 NA 11 NA TRBV7-9 CASSTDRQLFF TGTGCCAGCAGCACCGACAGGCAATTGTTTTTT
TRBJ1-1 NA 15 NA TRBV5-1 CASSLAGRAYTEAFF TGCGCCAGCAGCTTGGCAGGCAGAGCGTACACTGAAGCTTTCTTT